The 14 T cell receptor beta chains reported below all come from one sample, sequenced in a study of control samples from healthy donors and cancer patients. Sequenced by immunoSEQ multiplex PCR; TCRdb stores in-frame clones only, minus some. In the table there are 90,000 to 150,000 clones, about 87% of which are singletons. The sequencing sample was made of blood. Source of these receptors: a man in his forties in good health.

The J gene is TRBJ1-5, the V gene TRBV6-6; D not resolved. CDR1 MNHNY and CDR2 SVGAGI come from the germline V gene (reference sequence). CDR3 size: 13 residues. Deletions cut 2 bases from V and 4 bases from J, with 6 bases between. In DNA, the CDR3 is TGTGCCAGCAGTTACGGACTTAATCAGCCCCAGCATTTT. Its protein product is CASSYGLNQPQHF.

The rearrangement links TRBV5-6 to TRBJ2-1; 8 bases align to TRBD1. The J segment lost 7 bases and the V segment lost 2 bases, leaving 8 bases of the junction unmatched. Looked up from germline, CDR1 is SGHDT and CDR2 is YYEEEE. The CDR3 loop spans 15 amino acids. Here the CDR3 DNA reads TGTGCCAGCAGCTTATTACAGGACAGGGAAAATGAGCAGTTCTTC. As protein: CASSLLQDRENEQFF.

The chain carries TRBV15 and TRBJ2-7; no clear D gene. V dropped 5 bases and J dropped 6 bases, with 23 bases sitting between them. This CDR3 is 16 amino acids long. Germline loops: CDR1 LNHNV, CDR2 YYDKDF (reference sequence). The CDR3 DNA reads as TGTGCCACCAGCCGAAACCCTCAGAGTATCCCAGCCGAGCAGTACTTC. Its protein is CATSRNPQSIPAEQYF.

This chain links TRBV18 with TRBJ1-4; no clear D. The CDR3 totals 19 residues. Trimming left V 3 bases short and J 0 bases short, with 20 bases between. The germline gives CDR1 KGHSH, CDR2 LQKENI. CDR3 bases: TGTGCCAGCTCACCGGGTCCGGGGAAAAGCCTTACAACTAATGAAAAACTGTTTTTT. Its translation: CASSPGPGKSLTTNEKLFF.

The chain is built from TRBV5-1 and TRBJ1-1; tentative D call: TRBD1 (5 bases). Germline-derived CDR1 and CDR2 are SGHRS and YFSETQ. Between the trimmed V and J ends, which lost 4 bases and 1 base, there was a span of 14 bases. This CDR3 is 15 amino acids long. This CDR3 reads CASSAASGPNTEAFF. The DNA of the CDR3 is TGCGCCAGCAGCGCGGCGTCAGGGCCGAACACTGAAGCTTTCTTT.

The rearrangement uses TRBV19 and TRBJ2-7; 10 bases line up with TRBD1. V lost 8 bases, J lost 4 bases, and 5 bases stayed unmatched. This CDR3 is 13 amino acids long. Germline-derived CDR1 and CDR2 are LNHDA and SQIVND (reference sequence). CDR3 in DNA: TGTGCCAGTCGACAGGGGGCAAGGTACGAGCAGTACTTC. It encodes CASRQGARYEQYF.

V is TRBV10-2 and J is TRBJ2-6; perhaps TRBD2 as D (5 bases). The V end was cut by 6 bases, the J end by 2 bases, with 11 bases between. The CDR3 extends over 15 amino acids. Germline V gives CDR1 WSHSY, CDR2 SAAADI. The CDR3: CASSEGRAGANVLTF. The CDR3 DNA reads TGCGCCAGCAGCGAGGGTAGGGCTGGGGCCAACGTCCTGACTTTC.

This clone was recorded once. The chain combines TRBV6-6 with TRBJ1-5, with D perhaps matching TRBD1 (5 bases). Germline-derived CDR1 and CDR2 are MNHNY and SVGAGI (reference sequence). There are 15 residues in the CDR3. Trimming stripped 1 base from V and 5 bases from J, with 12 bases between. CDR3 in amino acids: CASSYLGGSDQPQHF. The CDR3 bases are TGTGCCAGCAGTTACTTGGGGGGGTCGGATCAGCCCCAGCATTTT.

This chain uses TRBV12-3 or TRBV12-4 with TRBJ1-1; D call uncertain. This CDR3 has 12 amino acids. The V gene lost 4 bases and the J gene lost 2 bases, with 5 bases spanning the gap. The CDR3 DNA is TGTGCCAGCAGTTGGGTTAACACTGAAGCTTTCTTT. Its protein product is CASSWVNTEAFF.

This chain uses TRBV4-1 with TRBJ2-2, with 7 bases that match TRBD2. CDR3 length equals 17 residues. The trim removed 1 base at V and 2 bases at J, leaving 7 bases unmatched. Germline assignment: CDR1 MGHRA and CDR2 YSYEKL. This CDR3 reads CASSQASLADNTGELFF. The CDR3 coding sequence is TGCGCCAGCAGCCAAGCGAGTCTAGCGGACAACACCGGGGAGCTGTTTTTT.

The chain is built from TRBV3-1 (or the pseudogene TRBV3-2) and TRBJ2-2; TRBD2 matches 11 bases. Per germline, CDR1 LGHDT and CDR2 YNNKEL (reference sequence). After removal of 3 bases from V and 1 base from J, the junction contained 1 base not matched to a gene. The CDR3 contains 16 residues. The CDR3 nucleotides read TGTGCCAGCAGCCATGGACTAGCGGGGAACACCGGGGAGCTGTTTTTT. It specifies CASSHGLAGNTGELFF.

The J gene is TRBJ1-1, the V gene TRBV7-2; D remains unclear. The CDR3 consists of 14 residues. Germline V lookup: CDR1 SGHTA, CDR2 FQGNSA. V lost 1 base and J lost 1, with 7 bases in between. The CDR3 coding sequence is TGTGCCAGCAGCTTAGGTCCGGGGAACACTGAAGCTTTCTTT. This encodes CASSLGPGNTEAFF. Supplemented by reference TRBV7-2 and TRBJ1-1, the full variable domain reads GAGVSQSPSNKVTEKGKDVELRCDPISGHTALYWYRQSLGQGLEFLIYFQGNSAPDKSGLPSDRFSAERTGGSVSTLTIQRTQQEDSAVYLCASSLGPGNTEAFFGQGTRLTVV.

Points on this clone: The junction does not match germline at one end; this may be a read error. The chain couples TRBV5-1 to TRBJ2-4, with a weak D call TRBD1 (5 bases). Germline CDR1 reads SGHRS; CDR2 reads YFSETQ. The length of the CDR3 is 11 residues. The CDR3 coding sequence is TGCGCCAGCAGCTTGGGCAGGGTTAAGGGCTTC. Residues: CASSLGRVKGF.

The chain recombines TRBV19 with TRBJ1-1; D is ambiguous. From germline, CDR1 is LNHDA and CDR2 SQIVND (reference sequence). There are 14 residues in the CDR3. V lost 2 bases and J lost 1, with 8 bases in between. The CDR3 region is CASSIIHPNTEAFF. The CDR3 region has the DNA TGTGCCAGTAGTATAATACACCCGAACACTGAAGCTTTCTTT.